The next 17 T cell receptor beta chains were all read from a single sample in a study of T cells in Graves' hyperthyroidism and ophthalmopathy. RNA transcripts were the template for amplifying TCR beta CDR3 regions. The HTBI primer set drove a first-round RT-PCR of the TCR CDR3. TCRdb re-called the multiplex PCR reads with MiXCR, one entry per CDR3 protein. Here the sample spans 50,000 to 75,000 distinct CDR3 sequences, 49% being singletons. The sample taken for sequencing was blood. The origin of the receptors is a woman aged 30 to 39 with Graves' ophthalmopathy.

This clonotype is deemed medium-sized. This chain connects TRBV2 to TRBJ2-5; 10 nucleotides line up with TRBD1. Per germline, CDR1 SNHLY and CDR2 FYNNEI. J gave up 5 bases and V 7 bases, and 4 bases lay outside the gene matches. CDR3 size: 13 residues. The DNA of the CDR3 is TGTGCCAGCACCTGGGACAGGGGTGAGACCCAGTACTTC. The encoded protein is CASTWDRGETQYF.

In its sample, this clonotype was seen many times. The genes are TRBV25-1 and TRBJ1-2, with a tentative D call TRBD1 (6 bases). Germline CDR1 and CDR2: MGHDK and SYGVNS. This CDR3 region has 13 residues. V lost 10 bases and J lost 9, with 21 bases in between. CDR3 residues: CAISDRVGGSYTF. In DNA, the CDR3 is TGTGCCATTTCTGACCGTGTCGGGGGCAGCTACACCTTC.

This clonotype was counted at least ten times. V and J are TRBV4-1 and TRBJ2-1; 9 positions agree with TRBD1. Trimming took 1 base from V and 12 from J; bases not matched to a gene: 13. Per germline, CDR1 MGHRA and CDR2 YSYEKL. This CDR3 is 16 amino acids long. The CDR3 region has the DNA TGCGCCAGCAGCCAAGCCAACCGACCGGACAGGGGAAGGCAGTTCTTC. Protein product: CASSQANRPDRGRQFF.

About this clonotype: The conserved closing phenylalanine or tryptophan is absent in this CDR3, likely reflecting a read error. The limits of the CDR3 on the DNA are not certain, so only TCRdb's listed CDR3 is given. V is TRBV2 and J is TRBJ1-3. Per germline, CDR1 SNHLY and CDR2 FYNNEI. The CDR3 region is 9 residues in length, termini included. CDR3 region: CASSAAGST.

This clonotype was recorded once. The chain couples TRBV10-3 to TRBJ2-3; TRBD2 matches 14 bases. From germline, CDR1 is ENHRY and CDR2 SYGVKD. With V trimmed by 6 bases and J by 6 bases, 11 bases remained unmatched. CDR3 length: 17 residues. The CDR3 DNA sequence: TGTGCCATCAGCGCCCAGATTCGGACTAGCGGGAGGGATACGCAGTATTTT. Amino acids: CAISAQIRTSGRDTQYF.

The CDR3 DNA is TGCAGCGTCGACCGACAGGGGACGGTAACAGATACGCAGTATTTT. This gives the protein CSVDRQGTVTDTQYF. This rearrangement joins TRBV29-1 to TRBJ2-3, with 8 positions matching TRBD1. The CDR3 covers 15 residues. Germline values: CDR1 SQVTM, CDR2 ANQGSEA. With 6 bases clipped from V and 3 bases from J, the junction kept 11 bases outside the gene matches.

At least ten counts were recorded for this clonotype. The chain is built from TRBV27 and TRBJ2-6, with TRBD2 as a possible D gene (5 bases). The CDR3 contains 15 residues. V lost 3 bases to trimming and J lost 2 bases, with 8 bases between them. Germline V gene sequence: CDR1 MNHEY, CDR2 SMNVEV (reference sequence). CDR3 amino acids: CASSLRATGANVLTF. Written as DNA, the CDR3 is TGTGCCAGCAGTTTGAGGGCTACTGGGGCCAACGTCCTGACTTTC.

This clonotype has ten or more counts. This sequence joins TRBV6-1 and TRBJ2-7, with D perhaps matching TRBD1 (6 bases). The V gene's germline CDR1 is MNHNS and CDR2 SASEGT. This CDR3 has 14 residues. V lost 6 bases to trimming and J lost 2 bases, with 14 bases between them. The CDR3 DNA follows: TGTGCCAGCAGGAATGACAGGTACGCCTACGAGCAGTACTTC. It yields the protein CASRNDRYAYEQYF.

The CDR3 here is CASSPRRTGDSGANVLTF. The DNA for the CDR3 is TGTGCCAGCAGCCCCCGAAGAACAGGTGACTCTGGGGCCAACGTCCTGACTTTC. V usage is TRBV7-9 and J usage is TRBJ2-6; D may be TRBD1 (5 bases). The CDR3 has 18 amino acids. Germline V CDR1 and CDR2: SEHNR, FQNEAQ (reference sequence). V was shortened by 5 bases and J by 0 bases, with 17 bases between the two germline ends.

This clonotype was counted between two and nine times. V gene TRBV11-2 combines with J gene TRBJ1-5; D is ambiguous. V was trimmed by 2 bases and J by 0 bases, leaving 14 bases between them. CDR3 length: 17 amino acids. Per germline, CDR1 SGHAT and CDR2 FQNNGV. In nucleotides, the CDR3 is TGTGCCAGCAGCTTATTGATCCGGCGGTATAGCAATCAGCCCCAGCATTTT. This translates into CASSLLIRRYSNQPQHF.

This clonotype was seen repeatedly, ten times or more. This chain uses TRBV6-1 with TRBJ2-7; D might be TRBD2 (7 bases). Trimming shortened V by 3 bases and J by 0 bases, and 12 bases separated the two germline ends. CDR3 size: 15 residues. Germline V lookup: CDR1 MNHNS, CDR2 SASEGT. CDR3 coding DNA: TGTGCCAGCAGTGAGGGAGGGGGGAACTCCTACGAGCAGTACTTC. Its translation: CASSEGGGNSYEQYF.

With regard to this clonotype: The germline gene is not matched at one end of the junction; a read error may be the cause. The rearrangement joins TRBV7-7 to TRBJ2-3; 7 nucleotides agree with TRBD2. This CDR3 comprises 15 residues. Germline V CDR1 and CDR2: SSHAT, FNYEAQ (reference sequence). DNA for the CDR3: TGTGCTAGCAGCCCCCCGGCGGGAGTCGCAGATACGCAGTATTTT. Translated, it gives CASSPPAGVADTQYF.

There are many counts of this clonotype. The chain joins TRBV27 to TRBJ2-5, with 12 bases matching TRBD1. The V segment lost 5 bases and the J segment 4 bases; nucleotides outside the gene matches: 5. Germline V lookup: CDR1 MNHEY, CDR2 SMNVEV (reference sequence). The CDR3 has 15 amino acids. The CDR3 protein is CASSTGTGGSETQYF. CDR3 bases: TGTGCCAGCAGTACCGGGACAGGGGGCTCAGAGACCCAGTACTTC.

This clonotype showed up many times. The chain combines TRBV6-4 with TRBJ2-2; D not resolved. Trimming took off 0 bases at V and 6 bases at J, with 5 bases between the two ends. CDR3 length equals 13 residues. Germline V gene lookup returns CDR1 MRHNA and CDR2 SNTAGT. CDR3 amino acids: CASSDSSAGELFF. In DNA, the CDR3 is TGTGCCAGCAGTGACTCGAGTGCCGGGGAGCTGTTTTTT.

This clonotype was found once. The V call is TRBV7-3, the J call TRBJ2-2, with 10 bases identical to TRBD2. The CDR3 sequence is 16 residues long. In germline, CDR1 is SGHTA, CDR2 FQGTGA. The trim removed 6 bases at V and 3 bases at J, leaving 7 bases unmatched. CDR3 sequence (DNA): TGTGCCAGCAGTCTTCGCGGGACTAGCGACACCGGGGAGCTGTTTTTT. As protein: CASSLRGTSDTGELFF.

This clonotype was picked up one time. The V call is TRBV24-1, the J call TRBJ1-1, with D unresolved. CDR1 and CDR2 (germline): KGHDR, SFDVKD. The CDR3 spans 17 residues. Trimming removed 5 bases at V and 2 bases at J, with 20 bases between. CDR3: CATSARGPFRDNTEAFF. The DNA of the CDR3 is TGTGCCACCAGTGCTAGAGGTCCGTTTCGCGATAACACTGAAGCTTTCTTT.

This clonotype was found many times. V and J are TRBV9 and TRBJ2-1; D not certain. CDR3 size: 19 residues. V lost 4 bases to trimming and J lost 0 bases, with 23 bases between them. Germline assignment: CDR1 SGDLS and CDR2 YYNGEE. In nucleotides, the CDR3 is TGTGCCAGCAGCTCCCGCATCAGAGGAGCCTTGGGCTCCTACAATGAGCAGTTCTTC. It codes for CASSSRIRGALGSYNEQFF.